A single T cell receptor beta chain is shown here with its context. This sample is part of a study of CD8 T cells in Susac syndrome. From germline, CDR1 is LNHNV and CDR2 YYDKDF (reference sequence). This CDR3 spans 12 amino acids. Trimming removed 3 bases from V and 2 bases from J, with 4 bases in between. Random hexamers were used to reverse transcribe the RNA input (about 0.45 to 1 ug). Using its own MiXCR run on the immunoSEQ multiplex PCR reads, TCRdb lists one record per CDR3 protein. The table has 100,000 to 150,000 distinct CDR3 sequences, 75% to 90% seen once. This rearrangement joins TRBV15 to TRBJ1-1; D unresolved. The receptor's source is a human donor with multiple sclerosis. Sample: CD8+ T cells from PBMCs. This CDR3 reads CATSSINTEAFF. CDR3 DNA: TGTGCCACCAGCAGCATAAACACTGAAGCTTTCTTT.